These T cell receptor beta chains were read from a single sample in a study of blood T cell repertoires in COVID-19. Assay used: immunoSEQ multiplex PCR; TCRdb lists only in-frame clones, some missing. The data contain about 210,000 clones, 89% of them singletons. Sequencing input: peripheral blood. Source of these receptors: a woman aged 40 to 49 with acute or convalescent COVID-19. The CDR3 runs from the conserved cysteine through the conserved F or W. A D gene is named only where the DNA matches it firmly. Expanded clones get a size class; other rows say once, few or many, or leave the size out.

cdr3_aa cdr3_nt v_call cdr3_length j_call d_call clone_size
CASSRALGSSYNSPLHF TGTGCCAGCAGCCGTGCGTTAGGGAGCTCCTATAATTCACCCCTCCACTTT TRBV2 17 TRBJ1-6 NA NA
CASSERFRSSGNTIYF TGTGCCAGCAGTGAGAGGTTTAGGAGCTCTGGAAACACCATATATTTT TRBV6-1 16 TRBJ1-3 NA NA
CASSSSTGGGLGYTF TGTGCCAGCAGCTCTTCGACAGGGGGCGGGTTGGGCTACACCTTC TRBV5-6 15 TRBJ1-2 TRBD1 NA
CASSLDPGGTGELFF TGTGCCAGCAGCTTAGATCCAGGGGGCACCGGGGAGCTGTTTTTT TRBV7-2 15 TRBJ2-2 TRBD1 NA
CASRPHRVGRNTEAFF TGTGCCAGTAGGCCGCACAGGGTCGGAAGAAACACTGAAGCTTTCTTT TRBV19 16 TRBJ1-1 NA NA
CAWSVGEGRGYTF TGTGCCTGGAGTGTCGGGGAGGGTCGTGGCTACACCTTC TRBV30 13 TRBJ1-2 NA NA
CAMTGGLTSGANVLTF TGTGCCATGACAGGCGGCTTAACCTCTGGGGCCAACGTCCTGACTTTC TRBV2 16 TRBJ2-6 NA once
CASSLEGGHQETQYF TGTGCCAGCAGCTTAGAGGGCGGGCACCAAGAGACCCAGTACTTC TRBV7-9 15 TRBJ2-5 NA NA
CASSRTNTEAFF TGTGCCAGCAGTAGAACTAACACTGAAGCTTTCTTT TRBV6-5 12 TRBJ1-1 NA NA
CATRPGGQETQYF TGTGCCACCCGCCCCGGGGGGCAAGAGACCCAGTACTTC TRBV24-1 13 TRBJ2-5 TRBD2 NA
CASSVAGRTGGIYGYTF TGTGCCAGCAGCGTAGCAGGGAGAACGGGGGGGATCTATGGCTACACCTTC TRBV9 17 TRBJ1-2 NA NA
CASSLLRGRNEQFF TGCGCCAGCAGCCTCTTGCGGGGCCGAAATGAGCAGTTCTTC TRBV10-2 14 TRBJ2-1 NA NA
CASSLVSRGSGGTDTQYF TGTGCCAGCAGCTTGGTTTCCAGGGGTAGCGGGGGGACAGATACGCAGTATTTT TRBV5-5 18 TRBJ2-3 TRBD2 NA
CASSVVGEATNEKLFF TGTGCCAGCAGCGTAGTGGGGGAGGCTACTAATGAAAAACTGTTTTTT TRBV9 16 TRBJ1-4 NA NA
CASSIGTGEETQYF TGTGCCAGTAGTATCGGGACAGGGGAAGAGACCCAGTACTTC TRBV19 14 TRBJ2-5 TRBD1 NA
CASNNFGQRTSGYTF TGTGCCAGCAACAATTTCGGACAGAGGACTTCTGGCTACACCTTC TRBV7-9 15 TRBJ1-2 NA NA
CASSRSGQPQHF TGTGCCAGCAGCCGATCGGGGCAGCCCCAGCATTTT TRBV12-3/TRBV12-4 12 TRBJ1-5 NA NA
CASSERVASRNTIYF TGTGCCAGCAGTGAACGGGTGGCATCAAGAAACACCATATATTTT TRBV25-1 15 TRBJ1-3 NA once
CAWRETGGRETQYF TGTGCCTGGAGAGAGACGGGGGGCCGGGAGACCCAGTACTTC TRBV30 14 TRBJ2-5 NA NA
CASSYRGANTEAFF TGTGCCAGCAGTTACAGGGGCGCGAACACTGAAGCTTTCTTT TRBV6-5 14 TRBJ1-1 NA NA
CASSVILVGAAGETQYF TGTGCCAGCAGTGTCATACTCGTTGGAGCTGCCGGCGAGACCCAGTACTTC TRBV6-4 17 TRBJ2-5 NA NA
CASSGGQGLLNTEAFF TGTGCCAGTAGTGGGGGACAGGGACTCCTGAACACTGAAGCTTTCTTT TRBV19 16 TRBJ1-1 TRBD1 NA
CASSPTTGVEDGYTF TGTGCCAGCTCACCTACGACAGGGGTCGAAGATGGCTACACCTTC TRBV18 15 TRBJ1-2 TRBD1 once
CASSRPNRSYTEAFF TGTGCCAGCAGCCGACCCAACAGGAGTTACACTGAAGCTTTCTTT TRBV6-5 15 TRBJ1-1 NA NA
CASRRQGGYTF TGTGCCAGCAGGAGACAGGGAGGCTACACCTTC TRBV7-9 11 TRBJ1-2 TRBD1 NA
CASSVARGSNEKLFF TGTGCCAGCAGCGTAGCACGGGGGTCGAATGAAAAACTGTTTTTT TRBV9 15 TRBJ1-4 NA NA
CASSQGAETQYF TGTGCCAGCAGCCAAGGGGCGGAGACCCAGTACTTC TRBV4-2 12 TRBJ2-5 NA NA
CASSRGEGNTIYF TGTGCCAGCAGCAGGGGTGAGGGAAACACCATATATTTT TRBV6-5 13 TRBJ1-3 NA NA
CAWSVGQVLPLNTEAFF TGTGCCTGGAGTGTCGGCCAGGTTCTCCCCCTGAACACTGAAGCTTTCTTT TRBV30 17 TRBJ1-1 NA NA
CAWTGLSGYTF TGTGCCTGGACAGGGCTATCCGGCTACACCTTC TRBV30 11 TRBJ1-2 NA NA
CASSEARGNSPLHF TGTGCCAGCAGTGAAGCCAGAGGAAATTCACCCCTCCACTTT TRBV2 14 TRBJ1-6 NA NA
CASSGGAAYNEQFF TGTGCCAGCAGTGGGGGGGCCGCCTACAATGAGCAGTTCTTC TRBV9 14 TRBJ2-1 NA NA
CASSGRDRLEAFF TGTGCCAGCAGTGGCCGGGACAGACTAGAAGCTTTCTTT TRBV2 13 TRBJ1-1 TRBD1 NA
CASSPSLDRGKGGGSPLHF TGTGCCAGCAGTCCCTCCCTTGACAGGGGAAAAGGAGGTGGATCACCCCTCCACTTT TRBV27 19 TRBJ1-6 TRBD1 NA
CASSQVLYQPQHF TGCGCCAGCAGCCAAGTCCTGTATCAGCCCCAGCATTTT TRBV4-1 13 TRBJ1-5 NA NA